This T cell receptor (beta chain) was captured by sequencing in a study of breast tumors, draining lymph nodes, adjacent tissues. Findings of the study overall: Tumor TCR diversity was below lymph nodes but above nontumor tissue.

This clonotype was seen at least ten times. Its target is not known. TCRdb fed the multiplex PCR reads into MiXCR, producing one record per CDR3 protein. The sample contains about 35,000 distinct CDR3 sequences, 35% to 40% of which appear only once. Input material: breast tumor tissue. The TCR comes from a female donor with breast cancer. Some clones in this sample may be carry-over from other donors' samples.

The CDR3 DNA is TGTGCCAGTAGTCGCCGGGGACCCCGACACGAGCAGTACTTC. This encodes CASSRRGPRHEQYF. The chain couples TRBV19 to TRBJ2-7; D may be TRBD1 or TRBD2 (5 bases each). The V gene lost 5 bases and the J gene lost 5 bases, with 16 bases spanning the gap. Germline V gives CDR1 LNHDA, CDR2 SQIVND (reference sequence). The CDR3 has 14 amino acids.